This TCR beta chain originates from a study of blood T cells in healthy people across ages. Combining a sample-barcoded 5' primer with a J-beta primer mix, a second PCR ran for roughly 7 to 12 cycles. Carrying 12 random nucleotides, a template-switch adaptor labeled each individual cDNA molecule. TCRdb fed the 5' RACE reads into MiXCR, producing one record per CDR3 protein. The sample shows roughly 800,000 distinct CDR3 sequences, more than 20% of them seen only once. Samples had at least 7 million PBMCs isolated from them. Germline V CDR1 and CDR2: SGHRS, YFSETQ. This CDR3 is 15 amino acids long. V was cut by 0 bases and J by 6 bases, with 13 bases left in between. These data were also reused for a study on T cells of mothers and their children. That study reports: A second PCR was performed with the M1S primer. This primer added sample barcodes and 2-4 random nucleotides. Overlap measured in related mother-child pairs was slightly, non-significantly higher than in unrelated pairs.

Material for sequencing was blood. The receptor comes from a boy aged 10-17 years in good health. J is TRBJ2-1 and V is TRBV5-1; D could derive from TRBD1 or TRBD2 (5 bases each). The CDR3 loop is CASSLDGTDFNEQFF. DNA of the CDR3: TGCGCCAGCAGCTTGGATGGGACCGATTTCAATGAGCAGTTCTTC.